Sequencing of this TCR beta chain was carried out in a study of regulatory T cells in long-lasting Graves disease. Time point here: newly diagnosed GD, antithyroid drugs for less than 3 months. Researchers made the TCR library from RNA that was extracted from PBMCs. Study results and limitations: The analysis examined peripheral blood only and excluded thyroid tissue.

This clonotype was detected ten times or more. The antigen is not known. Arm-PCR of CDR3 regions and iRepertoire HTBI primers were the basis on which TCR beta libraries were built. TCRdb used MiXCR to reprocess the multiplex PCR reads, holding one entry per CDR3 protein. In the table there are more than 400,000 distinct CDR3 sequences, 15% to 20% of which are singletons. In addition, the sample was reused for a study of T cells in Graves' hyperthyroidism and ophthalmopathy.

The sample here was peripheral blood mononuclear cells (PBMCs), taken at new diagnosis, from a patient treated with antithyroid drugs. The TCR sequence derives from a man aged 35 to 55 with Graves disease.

This CDR3 reads CATSPNREPNTEAFF. DNA for the CDR3: TGTGCCACCAGCCCGAACCGGGAACCGAACACTGAAGCTTTCTTT. The chain combines TRBV15 with TRBJ1-1, with unresolved D. The germline CDR1 and CDR2 sequences are LNHNV and YYDKDF (reference sequence). This CDR3 region has 15 residues. Trimming took off 5 bases at V and 1 base at J, with 14 bases between the two ends.